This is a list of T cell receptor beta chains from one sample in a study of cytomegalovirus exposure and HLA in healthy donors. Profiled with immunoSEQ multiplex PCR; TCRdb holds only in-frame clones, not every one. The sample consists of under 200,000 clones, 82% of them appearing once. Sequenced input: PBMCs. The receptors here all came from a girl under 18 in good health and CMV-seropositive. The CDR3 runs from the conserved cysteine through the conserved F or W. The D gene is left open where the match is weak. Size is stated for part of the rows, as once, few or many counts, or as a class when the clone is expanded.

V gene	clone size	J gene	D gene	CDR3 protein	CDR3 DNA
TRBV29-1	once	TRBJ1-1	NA	CSVEGGTGENTEAFF	TGCAGCGTTGAAGGGGGTACGGGGGAGAACACTGAAGCTTTCTTT
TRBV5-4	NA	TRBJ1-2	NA	CASSLASGVYGYTF	TGTGCCAGCAGCTTGGCCTCAGGGGTCTATGGCTACACCTTC
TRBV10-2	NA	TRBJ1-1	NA	CASTPLNTEAFF	TGCGCCAGCACCCCTCTGAACACTGAAGCTTTCTTT
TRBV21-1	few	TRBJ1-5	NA	CASSSQPQHF	TGTGCCAGCAGCTCGCAGCCCCAGCATTTT
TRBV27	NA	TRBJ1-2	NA	CASSLRGGLTLYGYTF	TGTGCCAGCAGTTTAAGGGGGGGCCTAACCCTCTATGGCTACACCTTC
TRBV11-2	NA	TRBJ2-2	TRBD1	CASSPTGTGRLANTGELFF	TGTGCCAGCAGCCCCACCGGGACAGGAAGACTCGCGAACACCGGGGAGCTGTTTTTT
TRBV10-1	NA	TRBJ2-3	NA	CASGSGGILDTQYF	TGCGCCAGTGGGAGCGGCGGCATTTTAGATACGCAGTATTTT
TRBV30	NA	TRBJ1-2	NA	CAWSGWEGSYGYTF	TGTGCCTGGAGCGGATGGGAGGGGAGCTATGGCTACACCTTC
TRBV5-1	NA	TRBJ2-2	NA	CASSDPTKVTGELFF	TGCGCCAGCAGCGACCCGACAAAGGTTACCGGGGAGCTGTTTTTT
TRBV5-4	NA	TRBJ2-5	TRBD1	CASSFGGQGVTQYF	TGTGCCAGCAGCTTCGGAGGACAGGGAGTGACCCAGTACTTC
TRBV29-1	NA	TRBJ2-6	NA	CSVSVVSSGANVLTF	TGCAGCGTCTCGGTCGTATCTTCTGGGGCCAACGTCCTGACTTTC
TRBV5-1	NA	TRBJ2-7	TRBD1	CASSGGQGAQLGHEQYF	TGCGCCAGCAGCGGAGGACAGGGGGCACAGTTAGGCCACGAGCAGTACTTC
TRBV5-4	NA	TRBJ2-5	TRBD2	CASSVTSEETQYF	TGTGCCAGCAGCGTCACTAGCGAAGAGACCCAGTACTTC
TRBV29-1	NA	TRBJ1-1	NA	CSVEAGGREAFF	TGCAGCGTTGAGGCGGGGGGTAGAGAAGCTTTCTTT